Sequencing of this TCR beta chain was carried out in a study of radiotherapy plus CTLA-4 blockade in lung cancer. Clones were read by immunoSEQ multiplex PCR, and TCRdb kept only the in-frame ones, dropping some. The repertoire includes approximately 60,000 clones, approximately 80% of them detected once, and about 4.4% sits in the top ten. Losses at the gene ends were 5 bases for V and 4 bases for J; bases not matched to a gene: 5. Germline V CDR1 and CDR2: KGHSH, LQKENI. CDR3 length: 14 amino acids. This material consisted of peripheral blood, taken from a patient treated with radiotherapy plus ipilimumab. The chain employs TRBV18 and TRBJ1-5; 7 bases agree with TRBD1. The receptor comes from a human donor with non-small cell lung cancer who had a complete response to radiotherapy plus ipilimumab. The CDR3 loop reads CASSSTGLNQPQHF. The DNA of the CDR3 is TGTGCCAGCTCATCGACAGGGCTGAATCAGCCCCAGCATTTT. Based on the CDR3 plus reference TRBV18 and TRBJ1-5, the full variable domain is NAGVMQNPRHLVRRRGQEARLRCSPMKGHSHVYWYRQLPEEGLKFMVYLQKENIIDESGMPKERFSAEFPKEGPSILRIQQVVRGDSAAYFCASSSTGLNQPQHFGDGTRLSIL.